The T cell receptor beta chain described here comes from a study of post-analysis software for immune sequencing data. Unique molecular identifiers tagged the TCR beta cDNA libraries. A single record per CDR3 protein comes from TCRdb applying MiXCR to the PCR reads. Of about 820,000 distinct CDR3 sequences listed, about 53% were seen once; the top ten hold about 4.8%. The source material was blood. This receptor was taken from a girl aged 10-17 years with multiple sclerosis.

CDR3 amino acids: CSARDTSGYEQYF. In nucleotides, the CDR3 is TGCAGTGCTAGAGATACTAGCGGCTACGAGCAGTACTTC. The chain uses TRBV20-1 and TRBJ2-7; 8 bases agree with TRBD2. The CDR3 covers 13 residues. The V and J ends lost 0 bases and 3 bases, in that order; junction bases with no gene match: 1. Germline V gene lookup returns CDR1 DFQATT and CDR2 SNEGSKA (reference sequence).